Listed here is a single T cell receptor (beta chain). Its antigen is unknown. The Oncomine TCR Beta short-read assay sequenced DNA from cultured CD4+ T cells. TCRdb reprocessed the PCR reads via MiXCR and lists one record per CDR3 protein. The sample lists about 5,500 distinct CDR3 sequences; around 64% were seen once. CDR3 length: 18 residues. Looked up from germline, CDR1 is SGHNT and CDR2 is YENEEA. The ends lost 5 bases at V and 0 bases at J; junction bases unmatched: 13. The data were taken from a study of vaccination and CD4 T cells after COVID-19. The overall study: The control cultures got either a CEFX pool, an HIV-1 Nef pool, or no peptide at all.

Sample treatment: roughly 11-day PBMC culture with coronavirus spike peptide pools or control peptides (ViraFEST assay). For ViraFEST, peptide pools expanded antigen-specific T cells, after which the TCRs were sequenced. PCR positivity dates ran from March to December 2020, preceding US Alpha, Beta and Delta variants. Cells received half-medium changes with fresh IL-2 medium on days 3 and 7. The chain has TRBV11-3 and TRBJ2-3; 8 nucleotides line up with TRBD2. This sequence originates from a human donor who had recovered from COVID-19. Sequencing was done on a sample of CD4+ T cells from blood, cultured in vitro. This chain's CDR3 is CASSRGGGPPRSTDTQYF. CDR3 DNA: TGTGCCAGCAGCCGGGGGGGGGGCCCCCCAAGAAGCACAGATACGCAGTATTTT.